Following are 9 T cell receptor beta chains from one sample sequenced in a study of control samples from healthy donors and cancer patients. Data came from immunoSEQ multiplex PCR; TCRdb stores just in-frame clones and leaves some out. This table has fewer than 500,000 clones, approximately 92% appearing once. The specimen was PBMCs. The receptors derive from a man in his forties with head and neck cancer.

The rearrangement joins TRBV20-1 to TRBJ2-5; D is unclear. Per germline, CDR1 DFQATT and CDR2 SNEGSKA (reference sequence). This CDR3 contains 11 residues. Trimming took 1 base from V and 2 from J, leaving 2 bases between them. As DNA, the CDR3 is TGCAGTGCTAGAGTGCAAGAGACCCAGTACTTC. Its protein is CSARVQETQYF.

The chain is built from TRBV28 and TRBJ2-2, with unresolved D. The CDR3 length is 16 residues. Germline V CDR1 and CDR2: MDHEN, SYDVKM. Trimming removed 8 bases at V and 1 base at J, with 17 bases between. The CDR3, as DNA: TGTGCCAGCCCGACCAAGAGTGTAAGGAACACCGGGGAGCTGTTTTTT. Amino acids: CASPTKSVRNTGELFF.

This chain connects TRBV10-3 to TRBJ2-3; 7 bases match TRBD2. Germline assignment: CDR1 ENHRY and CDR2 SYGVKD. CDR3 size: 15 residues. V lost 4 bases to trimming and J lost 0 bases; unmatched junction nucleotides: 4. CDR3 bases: TGTGCCATCAGTGTTGCTAGCGGTAGCACAGATACGCAGTATTTT. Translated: CAISVASGSTDTQYF.

CDR3 protein: CATSRGAFSNTGELFF. The CDR3 coding sequence is TGTGCCACCTCCAGGGGGGCCTTTTCGAACACCGGGGAGCTGTTTTTT. J is TRBJ2-2 and V is TRBV24-1, with D perhaps TRBD1 (7 bases). Trimming stripped 9 bases from V and 0 bases from J, with 16 bases between. The CDR3 extends over 16 amino acids. Germline CDR1 and CDR2: KGHDR and SFDVKD.

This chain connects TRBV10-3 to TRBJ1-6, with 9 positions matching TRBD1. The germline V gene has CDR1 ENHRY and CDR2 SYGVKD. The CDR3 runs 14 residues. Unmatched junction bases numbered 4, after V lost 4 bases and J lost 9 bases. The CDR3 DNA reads TGTGCCATCAGTGCGGGACAGGGCGGTTCACCCCTCCACTTT. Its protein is CAISAGQGGSPLHF.

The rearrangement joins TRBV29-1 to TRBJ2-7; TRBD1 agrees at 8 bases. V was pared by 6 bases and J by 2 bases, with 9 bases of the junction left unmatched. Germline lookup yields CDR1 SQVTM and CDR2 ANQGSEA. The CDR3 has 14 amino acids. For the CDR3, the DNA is TGCAGCGTAGCCTTGACAGGGGTGGCCTACGAGCAGTACTTC. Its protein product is CSVALTGVAYEQYF.

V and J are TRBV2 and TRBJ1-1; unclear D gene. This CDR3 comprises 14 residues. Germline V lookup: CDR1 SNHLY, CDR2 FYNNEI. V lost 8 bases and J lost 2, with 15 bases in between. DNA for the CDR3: TGTGCCAGCGAATTCACCCACCGAAACACTGAAGCTTTCTTT. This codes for CASEFTHRNTEAFF.

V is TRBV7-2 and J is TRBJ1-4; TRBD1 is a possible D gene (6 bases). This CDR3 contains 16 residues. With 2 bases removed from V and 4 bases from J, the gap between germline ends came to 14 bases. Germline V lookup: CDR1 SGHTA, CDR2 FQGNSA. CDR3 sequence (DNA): TGTGCCAGCAGCTTAACCCTGACAGGCGGTAATGAAAAACTGTTTTTT. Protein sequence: CASSLTLTGGNEKLFF.

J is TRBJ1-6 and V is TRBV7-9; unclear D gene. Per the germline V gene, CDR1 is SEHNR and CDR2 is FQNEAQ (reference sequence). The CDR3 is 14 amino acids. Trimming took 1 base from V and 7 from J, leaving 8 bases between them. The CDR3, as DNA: TGTGCCAGCAGCTTAGGGACGGCAAATTCACCCCTCCACTTT. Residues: CASSLGTANSPLHF.